Listed here are 10 T cell receptor beta chains from one sample, sequenced in a study of T cell changes during pregnancy in multiple sclerosis. Produced via immunoSEQ multiplex PCR; TCRdb's table is partial and in-frame only. The sample lists approximately 65,000 clones; roughly nine tenths were seen once. Material: CD4+ T cells from peripheral blood mononuclear cells, obtained in the first trimester of pregnancy. The receptor set was obtained from a female donor with multiple sclerosis, enrolled in a pregnancy study.

J is TRBJ1-2 and V is TRBV14; D unresolved. The CDR3 loop spans 16 amino acids. V was cut by 0 bases and J by 2 bases, with 13 bases left in between. Per the germline V gene, CDR1 is SGHDN and CDR2 is FVKESK. CDR3: CASSQDLAHSNYGYTF. Written as DNA, the CDR3 is TGTGCCAGCAGCCAAGATCTAGCGCACTCAAACTATGGCTACACCTTC.

The chain couples TRBV10-2 to TRBJ1-1; 7 bases are a match to TRBD1. The V segment lost 8 bases and the J segment 4 bases; nucleotides outside the gene matches: 1. The CDR3 has 11 residues. The germline CDR1 and CDR2 sequences are WSHSY and SAAADI. The chain's CDR3 is CASRDSTEAFF. CDR3 in DNA: TGCGCCAGCCGGGACAGCACTGAAGCTTTCTTT.

Only one count was recorded for this clone. The chain couples TRBV7-3 to TRBJ1-2; 9 bases are shared with TRBD1. The germline gives CDR1 SGHTA, CDR2 FQGTGA. V shed 5 bases and J 2 bases; nucleotides not matched to a gene: 6. This CDR3 spans 15 amino acids. The CDR3 bases are TGTGCCAGCAGCCTACAGGGGGCTCCCAACTATGGCTACACCTTC. It is translated as CASSLQGAPNYGYTF.

The V gene is TRBV2, the J gene TRBJ2-1, with D tentatively TRBD2 (5 bases). The CDR3 extends over 12 amino acids. Deletions cut 8 bases from V and 12 bases from J, with 17 bases between. Germline loops: CDR1 SNHLY, CDR2 FYNNEI. CDR3 in amino acids: CASRETSDMQFF. CDR3 nucleotide sequence: TGTGCCAGCCGGGAAACTAGTGATATGCAGTTCTTC.

This clone is a singleton in its sample. The chain links TRBV7-6 to TRBJ2-7, with D possibly being TRBD1 (5 bases). Looked up from germline, CDR1 is SGHVS and CDR2 is FNYEAQ. V was shortened by 1 base and J by 3 bases, with 10 bases between the two germline ends. This CDR3 has 14 residues. The CDR3 here is CASSLGAGNYEQYF. CDR3 bases: TGTGCCAGCAGCTTAGGGGCAGGGAACTACGAGCAGTACTTC.

The V call is TRBV7-3, the J call TRBJ1-1; D remains unclear. CDR1 is SGHTA and CDR2 is FQGTGA in the germline V gene. CDR3 length equals 15 residues. V was trimmed by 2 bases and J by 1 base, leaving 11 bases between them. The DNA for the CDR3 is TGTGCCAGCAGCTTATACGGCGGGAAGAACACTGAAGCTTTCTTT. The encoded protein is CASSLYGGKNTEAFF. Complete variable domain (other parts from reference TRBV7-3 and TRBJ1-1): GAGVSQTPSNKVTEKGKYVELRCDPISGHTALYWYRQSLGQGPEFLIYFQGTGAADDSGLPNDRFFAVRPEGSVSTLKIQRTERGDSAVYLCASSLYGGKNTEAFFGQGTRLTVV.

The J gene is TRBJ2-7, the V gene TRBV11-2; 8 bases match TRBD2. Trimming at V came to 3 bases and at J to 3 bases, leaving 7 bases not matched to a gene. From germline, CDR1 is SGHAT and CDR2 FQNNGV. This CDR3 comprises 15 residues. Written as DNA, the CDR3 is TGTGCCAGCAGCTTTCGTCAGCGGGGGATCTACGAGCAGTACTTC. Residues: CASSFRQRGIYEQYF.

The rearrangement uses TRBV5-4 and TRBJ1-2; 7 bases agree with TRBD1. CDR3 length equals 13 residues. J lost 2 bases, V lost 6 bases, and 4 bases had no gene match. The germline CDR1 and CDR2 sequences are SGHNT and YYREEE (reference sequence). CDR3 DNA sequence: TGTGCCAGCAAAGCACAGGGGAACTATGGCTACACCTTC. Its protein product is CASKAQGNYGYTF.

CDR3 in amino acids: CASNPSGYNEQFF. CDR3 in DNA: TGTGCCAGCAATCCCTCCGGCTACAATGAGCAGTTCTTC. The chain recombines TRBV7-9 with TRBJ2-1; D unclear. Between the trimmed V and J ends, which lost 7 bases and 3 bases, there was a span of 10 bases. CDR1 and CDR2 from the germline V gene are SEHNR and FQNEAQ (reference sequence). The CDR3 runs 13 residues.

V and J are TRBV9 and TRBJ2-1, with 9 bases fitting TRBD2. This CDR3 is built from 14 residues. Germline-derived CDR1 and CDR2 are SGDLS and YYNGEE. The V segment lost 4 bases and the J segment 6 bases; nucleotides outside the gene matches: 5. The CDR3, as DNA: TGTGCCAGCAGCACCTCGGGACTAGCCAATGAGCAGTTCTTC. Amino acid sequence: CASSTSGLANEQFF. Drawing the rest from reference TRBV9 and TRBJ2-1, the complete variable domain is DSGVTQTPKHLITATGQRVTLRCSPRSGDLSVYWYQQSLDQGLQFLIQYYNGEERAKGNILERFSAQQFPDLHSELNLSSLELGDSALYFCASSTSGLANEQFFGPGTRLTVL.